The T cell receptor (beta chain) under discussion was sequenced for a study of breast tumors, draining lymph nodes, adjacent tissues. Study-wide results and limits: Tumor T cell lymph node origin was a supported hypothesis, not proven. The data were judged consistent with most tumor T cells coming from lymph node and expanding in tumor. Tumor repertoires ranked between lymph nodes and nontumor tissue in diversity, with V and J gene preferences. Compared with basal-like, luminal-like tumors shared significantly more repertoire with nontumor tissue.

MiXCR, applied by TCRdb to the multiplex PCR reads, yields one record per CDR3 protein. The sample records 290,000 or so distinct CDR3 sequences, roughly 31% being singletons. Germline V gene data show CDR1 as DFQATT and CDR2 as SNEGSKA (reference sequence). Trimming pared 5 bases from V and 4 bases from J, leaving 21 bases between. This CDR3 spans 15 amino acids. Breast cancer patients provided tissue from their axillary draining lymph nodes. This clonotype was picked up many times. Antigen specificity is unknown. This chain joins TRBV20-1 and TRBJ2-7; perhaps TRBD1 as D (5 bases). This TCR derives from a female donor with breast cancer. Some clones in this sample may be carry-over from other donors' samples. Sequencing used axillary lymph node tissue. This CDR3 reads CSALQVTPLRYEQYF. The CDR3 DNA reads as TGCAGTGCTTTACAGGTTACCCCTTTACGATACGAGCAGTACTTC.